These T cell receptor beta chains were read from a single sample in a study of cytomegalovirus exposure and HLA in healthy donors. Clones were read by immunoSEQ multiplex PCR, and TCRdb kept only the in-frame ones, dropping some. Counted here are 75,000 to 100,000 clones, approximately 96% occurring once; the ten biggest clones make up less than 0.8%. Sequencing was done on a sample of PBMCs. These receptor sequences come from a man aged 18 to 30 in good health and CMV-seronegative. Both conserved end residues are part of each CDR3. The order of the fields is J gene, D gene, V gene, clone size, CDR3 length, CDR3 DNA, CDR3 protein. A D gene is named only where the DNA matches it firmly. The listing skips clone size in some rows; elsewhere it reads once, few, many or a size class.

>TRBJ2-7|TRBD1|TRBV2|-|15
TGTGCCAGCAGTGTTGAGGGGGCCCCCCCCGACGAGCAGTACTTC
CASSVEGAPPDEQYF
>TRBJ2-7|-|TRBV6-5|-|15
TGTGCCAGCAGTTACACGGCGGGGCCAACCTACGAGCAGTACTTC
CASSYTAGPTYEQYF
>TRBJ2-3|-|TRBV6-1|-|12
TGTGCCAGCAGTCGAGGAACAGATACGCAGTATTTT
CASSRGTDTQYF
>TRBJ2-3|TRBD1|TRBV6-5|-|14
TGTGCCAGCAGACAACAGGGGGCCTTAGATACGCAGTATTTT
CASRQQGALDTQYF
>TRBJ2-3|TRBD2|TRBV29-1|-|14
TGCAGCGTTCTTAGCGGGAGGGGGAGAGATACGCAGTATTTT
CSVLSGRGRDTQYF
>TRBJ2-1|-|TRBV28|-|11
TGTGCCACCAACTCCTACAATGAGCAGTTCTTC
CATNSYNEQFF
>TRBJ2-7|-|TRBV6-1|-|15
TGTGCCAGCAGTGAAGCCCCGACAGGTTCCTACGAGCAGTACTTC
CASSEAPTGSYEQYF
>TRBJ1-2|TRBD1|TRBV28|-|14
TGTGCCAGCAGTGGGACAGGTACCATGGATGGCTACACCTTC
CASSGTGTMDGYTF
>TRBJ2-1|-|TRBV12-5|once|13
TGTGCTAGTCTCAGCGGCCCATACAATGAGCAGTTCTTC
CASLSGPYNEQFF
>TRBJ1-4|-|TRBV10-3|once|14
TGTGCCATCAGTGGGGCAGGGAAGAATGAAAAACTGTTTTTT
CAISGAGKNEKLFF
>TRBJ1-3|TRBD1|TRBV28|once|16
TGTGCCAGCAGACTAACCGGGACAGGGGGCTTCCGCACCATATATTTT
CASRLTGTGGFRTIYF
>TRBJ2-5|TRBD1|TRBV5-1|-|15
TGCGCCAGCAGTTGGAGCAGGGGGCTTTTGGAGACCCAGTACTTC
CASSWSRGLLETQYF
>TRBJ2-1|TRBD2|TRBV9|-|16
TGTGCCAGCAGCGCTACCCTAGCGGGAGGGCCTGGTGAGCAGTTCTTC
CASSATLAGGPGEQFF
>TRBJ1-5|TRBD1|TRBV27|-|15
TGTGCCAGCAGTTTTCAGGGGGCGAGCAATCAGCCCCAGCATTTT
CASSFQGASNQPQHF
>TRBJ2-7|-|TRBV6-6|-|13
TGTGCCAGCAGTTACTTCGGCAGGGGCGAGCAGTACTTC
CASSYFGRGEQYF
>TRBJ1-1|-|TRBV28|-|13
TGTGCCAGCAGTCTCAGACAGGCCGTCATGGTAGGCTTT
CASSLRQAVMVGF
>TRBJ2-1|TRBD2|TRBV7-2|-|16
TGTGCCAGCAGCTTATATTTGCGGGGGGGATACAATGAGCAGTTCTTC
CASSLYLRGGYNEQFF
>TRBJ2-3|-|TRBV2|-|15
TGTGCCAGCAGGGGGTTCGGAGGATCCACAGATACGCAGTATTTT
CASRGFGGSTDTQYF
>TRBJ2-6|-|TRBV28|once|16
TGTGCCAGCAGGAGACACCCTTCTTCTGGGGCCAACGTCCTGACTTTC
CASRRHPSSGANVLTF
>TRBJ1-1|-|TRBV7-2|-|12
TGTGCCACCACGGGGGGGACCACTGAAGCTTTCTTT
CATTGGTTEAFF
>TRBJ2-3|-|TRBV28|-|12
TGTGCCAGCAGTGTTCCACTGTATACGCAGTATTTT
CASSVPLYTQYF
>TRBJ2-7|-|TRBV18|once|16
TGTGCCAGCTCACCACCATCACAGGGTAGCTCCTACGAGCAGTACTTC
CASSPPSQGSSYEQYF
>TRBJ2-2|-|TRBV27|-|13
TGTGCCAGCAGTTCAGGGGTTGCCGGGGAGCTGTTTTTT
CASSSGVAGELFF
>TRBJ2-5|TRBD2|TRBV19|once|15
TGTGCCAGTAGTATGGGTTTCCTAGCGGAAGAGACCCAGTACTTC
CASSMGFLAEETQYF
>TRBJ2-1|-|TRBV28|-|11
TGTGCCAGCACAACTTACAATGAGCAGTTCTTC
CASTTYNEQFF
>TRBJ2-1|TRBD1|TRBV7-2|once|12
TGTGCCAGCAGCGCCAGGACAGGGTTCGAGTTCTTC
CASSARTGFEFF
>TRBJ1-2|TRBD1|TRBV5-1|once|12
TGCGCCAGCAGCTTGGGGGCCGGGACAGGGGACTTC
CASSLGAGTGDF
>TRBJ2-1|-|TRBV6-1|-|16
TGTGCCAGCAGTGAAGAGGTGGCGGAGCCCACTAATGAGCAGTTCTTC
CASSEEVAEPTNEQFF
>TRBJ2-1|-|TRBV28|-|13
TGTGCCAGCAGTTTAACGGCGGGCAATGAGCAGTTCTTC
CASSLTAGNEQFF
>TRBJ2-4|TRBD1|TRBV5-6|-|17
TGTGCCAGCAGCCCGGACAGGACCGGGGAGAACGGGCACATTCAGTACTTC
CASSPDRTGENGHIQYF
>TRBJ1-2|-|TRBV28|-|14
TGTGCCAGCAGTCCGGGGGACCCGCGGAGGAGCTACACCTTC
CASSPGDPRRSYTF
>TRBJ1-5|-|TRBV6-5|-|14
TGTGCCAGCAGCCTTACCGGCGGTCGGCAGCCCCAGCATTTT
CASSLTGGRQPQHF
>TRBJ2-3|-|TRBV5-1|-|18
TGCGCCAGCAGCCCCAGTTCCGCCGGGCGGGGTAGCACAGATACGCAGTATTTT
CASSPSSAGRGSTDTQYF
>TRBJ1-5|-|TRBV5-6|-|14
TGTGCCAGCAGCTTGTGGGAGGGAGACCAGCCCCAGCATTTT
CASSLWEGDQPQHF
>TRBJ2-1|TRBD2|TRBV7-6|-|19
TGTGCCAGCAGCTTAGGTCTGGCGGGAGGGCCAGGTTTAGTCAATGAGCAGTTCTTC
CASSLGLAGGPGLVNEQFF
>TRBJ2-1|TRBD1|TRBV7-9|-|13
TGTGCCACCCGGGACAGCACATACAATGAGCAGTTCTTC
CATRDSTYNEQFF
>TRBJ2-1|TRBD2|TRBV7-6|-|15
TGTGCCAGCAGCTTACCGTATACTAGCGGGAATGAGCAGTTCTTC
CASSLPYTSGNEQFF
>TRBJ1-1|-|TRBV6-4|-|15
TGTGCCAGCAGCCCCGGGGGGTCGGGGAACACTGAAGCTTTCTTT
CASSPGGSGNTEAFF
>TRBJ2-7|TRBD2|TRBV29-1|-|16
TGCAGCTCATTAGGACTAGCGGGAACGGGCTCCTACGAGCAGTACTTC
CSSLGLAGTGSYEQYF
>TRBJ2-7|-|TRBV5-1|-|14
TGCGCCAGCAGCTTGGGTAGTACCTCCTACGAGCAGTACTTC
CASSLGSTSYEQYF
>TRBJ2-5|TRBD2|TRBV6-5|-|15
TGTGCCAGCAGTTTCACAGCGGGAGCGGGAGAGACCCAGTACTTC
CASSFTAGAGETQYF
>TRBJ1-4|-|TRBV5-1|-|16
TGCGCCAGCAGCTTGGGCATGGTGTGGGGCGAGGAAAAACTGTTTTTT
CASSLGMVWGEEKLFF
>TRBJ2-3|-|TRBV6-5|-|15
TGTGCCAGCAGTTACTCCCCGAGGGGCACAGATACGCAGTATTTT
CASSYSPRGTDTQYF
>TRBJ1-1|-|TRBV7-2|-|15
TGTGCCAGCAGCTTAAGCGGGTCGGATTACACTGAAGCTTTCTTT
CASSLSGSDYTEAFF
>TRBJ1-2|-|TRBV28|-|14
TGTGCCAGCGCAGGGCCGACCCTCTACTATGGCTACACCTTC
CASAGPTLYYGYTF
>TRBJ2-5|TRBD1|TRBV7-9|-|14
TGTGCCAGCAGCTCAGGCAGGGGGCGAGAGACCCAGTACTTC
CASSSGRGRETQYF
>TRBJ1-2|-|TRBV28|-|14
TGTGCCAGCAGTTTATTCCTGGAACGGGGGGGCTACACCTTC
CASSLFLERGGYTF
>TRBJ2-2|TRBD2|TRBV4-3|-|17
TGCGCCAGCAGCCAAGGGACTAGCGGAACCCGAGTGGGGGAGCTGTTTTTT
CASSQGTSGTRVGELFF